A selection of T cell receptor beta chains follows, all from one sample in a study of CD8+CD57+ T cells in acquired aplastic anemia. TCRdb redid the calling of the reads with MiXCR, one entry per CDR3 protein. The table lists more than 150,000 distinct CDR3 sequences, just under 50% of them singletons. The sample comprised sorted CD4+, CD8+, or CD8+CD57+ T cells (not recorded which) from PBMCs. These receptors originate from a human donor with aplastic anemia. The CDR3 runs from the conserved cysteine through the conserved F or W. Fields, in order: D gene, clone size, V gene, J gene, CDR3 DNA, CDR3 protein. A D gene is named only where the DNA matches it firmly. Where a row states a size, it is once, few, many or the class of an expanded clone; other rows omit it.

TRBD1	NA	TRBV15	TRBJ2-7	TGTGCCACCAGCAGAGATCGGGCAGGGGGCAGGTACGAGCAGTACTTC	CATSRDRAGGRYEQYF
TRBD2	NA	TRBV11-1	TRBJ2-7	TGTGCCAGCAGCCCCGCCAAGCTAGCGGGCCAATACGAGCAGTACTTC	CASSPAKLAGQYEQYF
NA	many	TRBV5-1	TRBJ2-3	TGCGCCAGCAGCCCGTGGGTAGCGAGCACAGATACGCAGTATTTT	CASSPWVASTDTQYF
TRBD2	once	TRBV11-1	TRBJ2-3	TGTGCCAGCAGCTTAGCGCTTAGCGGGAAGGGCACAGATACGCAGTATTTT	CASSLALSGKGTDTQYF
TRBD1	many	TRBV20-1	TRBJ1-3	TGCAGTGCTGAAGACAGGGTCTCTGGAAACACCATATATTTT	CSAEDRVSGNTIYF
TRBD1	many	TRBV5-1	TRBJ1-2	TGCGCCAGCAGCCCCCAGTCCGGGACAGGGCGGTTTGGCTACACCTTC	CASSPQSGTGRFGYTF
NA	NA	TRBV7-8	TRBJ2-3	TGTGCCAGCAGCTCCAGTCTGGGTACGCAGTATTTT	CASSSSLGTQYF
TRBD1	once	TRBV12-3/TRBV12-4	TRBJ2-2	TGTGCCAGCAGCGGGACCGGGACAGGGGTCGCCGGGGAGCTGTTTTTT	CASSGTGTGVAGELFF
NA	few	TRBV24-1	TRBJ2-7	TGTGCCACCAGTGGAGCGGACGGCTACGAGCAGTACTTC	CATSGADGYEQYF
NA	NA	TRBV2	TRBJ1-1	TGTGCCAGCAGTGGGGCAGGATACATGAACACTGAAGCTTTCTTT	CASSGAGYMNTEAFF
TRBD2	NA	TRBV20-1	TRBJ2-7	TGCAGTGCTAGAGCCACGGGCGGGAGCTACGAGCAGTACTTC	CSARATGGSYEQYF
NA	NA	TRBV10-3	TRBJ1-1	TGTGCCAGCAATAAGCACGGTTTCGGGAACACTGAAGCTTTCTTT	CASNKHGFGNTEAFF
NA	many	TRBV11-3	TRBJ1-6	TGTGCCAGCAGCTTAGGAGCGGAGAGCTATAATTCACCCCTCCACTTT	CASSLGAESYNSPLHF
NA	NA	TRBV5-1	TRBJ2-6	TGCGCCAGCAGCCCGGGGCCGTCTGGGGCCAACGTCCTGACTTTC	CASSPGPSGANVLTF
TRBD1	NA	TRBV19	TRBJ1-1	TGTGCCAGTAGTGCTCCGGGACAGGGGAACACTGAAGCTTTCTTT	CASSAPGQGNTEAFF
NA	many	TRBV12-3/TRBV12-4	TRBJ1-2	TGTGCCAGCAGTTTAGTTCGGGGAGGGACTGGCTACACCTTC	CASSLVRGGTGYTF
TRBD1	many	TRBV29-1	TRBJ1-2	TGCAGCGTTTGGGACAGGGGGCCCTCCGCCCCGGGTGGCTACACCTTC	CSVWDRGPSAPGGYTF
NA	NA	TRBV12-5	TRBJ2-2	TGTGCTAGTGGTTTGGCCATCCCTAGCGTGATAACCGGGGAGCTGTTTTTT	CASGLAIPSVITGELFF